Each of the 19 T cell receptor beta chains below was sequenced from the same sample in a study of T cell changes during pregnancy in multiple sclerosis. Profiled with immunoSEQ multiplex PCR; TCRdb holds only in-frame clones, not every one. The sample consists of some 87,000 clones, 90% to 95% of them appearing once. The specimen was peripheral blood, collected in the second trimester of pregnancy. Receptor source: a female donor with multiple sclerosis, enrolled in a pregnancy study.

This sequence joins TRBV5-4 and TRBJ1-4, with D possibly being TRBD1 (6 bases). Trimming stripped 3 bases from V and 6 bases from J, with 18 bases between. Germline lookup yields CDR1 SGHNT and CDR2 YYREEE (reference sequence). The CDR3 is 16 residues long. The CDR3 bases are TGTGCCAGCAGCTCCTCTCGACAGGAAGGAGATGAAAAACTGTTTTTT. Protein sequence: CASSSSRQEGDEKLFF.

This clone appeared a single time. The genes are TRBV7-9 and TRBJ2-1; 10 bases fit TRBD2. The CDR3 spans 17 residues. J lost 7 bases, V lost 5 bases, and 14 bases had no gene match. Germline CDR1 SEHNR, CDR2 FQNEAQ (reference sequence). CDR3 DNA: TGTGCCAGCAGCGCCCAGCGGGCTAGCGGGAGTAGGAATGAGCAGTTCTTC. It codes for CASSAQRASGSRNEQFF.

The rearrangement joins TRBV7-6 to TRBJ2-5; D perhaps matches TRBD2 (6 bases). CDR3 size: 15 residues. CDR1 is SGHVS, CDR2 FNYEAQ, per germline. V lost 5 bases and J lost 5, with 18 bases in between. The DNA for the CDR3 is TGTGCCAGCAGCGATCCCCCGCGGGGCTGGGAGACCCAGTACTTC. Translating it yields CASSDPPRGWETQYF.

This chain uses TRBV7-7 with TRBJ1-2; 9 bases are shared with TRBD1. This CDR3 has 13 amino acids. CDR1 and CDR2 from the germline V gene are SSHAT and FNYEAQ (reference sequence). V shed 5 bases, J shed 13 bases, and the junction held 11 bases outside the gene matches. Here the CDR3 DNA reads TGTGCCAGCAGCAAAACAGGGGGCGGGCATATCACCTTC. It yields the protein CASSKTGGGHITF.

This clone appeared once. V and J are TRBV5-8 and TRBJ1-4, with 9 bases aligning to TRBD1. Germline-derived CDR1 and CDR2 are SGHTS and YDEGEE. This CDR3 spans 16 amino acids. The ends lost 0 bases at V and 0 bases at J; junction bases unmatched: 0. CDR3 region: CASSLGQGATNEKLFF. As DNA, the CDR3 is TGTGCCAGCAGCTTGGGACAGGGGGCAACTAATGAAAAACTGTTTTTT.

The chain recombines TRBV5-4 with TRBJ2-7; D is unclear. The CDR3 has 13 residues. V shed 2 bases and J shed 4 bases, with 10 bases lying between them. Germline V gene sequence: CDR1 SGHNT, CDR2 YYREEE (reference sequence). The CDR3 is CASSFEPPYEQYF. CDR3 nucleotides: TGTGCCAGCAGCTTTGAGCCCCCATACGAGCAGTACTTC.

This sequence joins TRBV10-2 and TRBJ2-1; D may be TRBD2 (6 bases). The CDR3 sequence is 13 residues long. With 2 bases removed from V and 9 bases from J, the gap between germline ends came to 11 bases. Germline V gene sequence: CDR1 WSHSY, CDR2 SAAADI. CDR3 amino acids: CASSEGRGGEQFF. The CDR3 nucleotides are TGCGCCAGCAGTGAGGGGCGGGGAGGTGAGCAGTTCTTC.

The chain combines TRBV11-2 with TRBJ2-1; 9 bases align to TRBD2. Germline trimming cut 1 base from V and 14 bases from J; bases unmatched to any gene: 6. Germline V gene data show CDR1 as SGHAT and CDR2 as FQNNGV. CDR3 size: 13 residues. CDR3 residues: CASSLGTSAAKFF. In DNA form, the CDR3 reads TGTGCCAGCAGCTTAGGGACTAGCGCCGCTAAGTTCTTC. The entire variable domain, with the rest obtained from reference TRBV11-2 and TRBJ2-1, is as follows: EAGVAQSPRYKIIEKRQSVAFWCNPISGHATLYWYQQILGQGPKLLIQFQNNGVVDDSQLPKDRFSAERLKGVDSTLKIQPAKLEDSAVYLCASSLGTSAAKFFGPGTRLTVL.

The chain is built from TRBV27 and TRBJ1-1; 8 bases line up with TRBD1. The V and J ends lost 4 bases and 8 bases, in that order; junction bases with no gene match: 12. CDR1 and CDR2 from the germline V gene are MNHEY and SMNVEV (reference sequence). The CDR3 has 15 amino acids. CDR3 region: CASSSNQGAAVEAFF. DNA of the CDR3: TGTGCCAGCAGTTCCAACCAGGGGGCTGCCGTAGAAGCTTTCTTT.

The rearrangement uses TRBV7-8 and TRBJ1-1, with 8 nucleotides matching TRBD1. The V gene end was trimmed by 1 base and the J gene end by 1 base; junction bases not matched to a gene: 2. The germline gives CDR1 SGHVS, CDR2 FQNEAQ. This CDR3 has 15 amino acids. The CDR3 region is CASSLDRGTNTEAFF. For the CDR3, the DNA is TGTGCCAGCAGCTTAGACAGGGGGACGAACACTGAAGCTTTCTTT.

V usage is TRBV9 and J usage is TRBJ2-1; D may be TRBD2 (6 bases). V lost 4 bases to trimming and J lost 6 bases, with 14 bases between them. This CDR3 is built from 14 residues. The germline V gene encodes CDR1 SGDLS and CDR2 YYNGEE. For the CDR3, the DNA is TGTGCCAGCAGCCCCCGGGACTTCTTCAATGAGCAGTTCTTC. The encoded protein is CASSPRDFFNEQFF.

This clone was counted once. The chain employs TRBV5-1 and TRBJ2-1, with 13 bases aligning to TRBD2. Per germline, CDR1 SGHRS and CDR2 YFSETQ. J gave up 4 bases and V 6 bases, and 7 bases lay outside the gene matches. The CDR3 extends over 16 amino acids. CDR3 sequence reads: CASTRTSGSGYNEQFF. CDR3 nucleotide sequence: TGCGCCAGCACCCGGACTAGCGGGAGTGGTTACAATGAGCAGTTCTTC.

The chain has TRBV5-5 and TRBJ2-7; weak D call: TRBD2 (5 bases). The V and J ends lost 0 bases and 6 bases respectively, with 16 bases between them. The CDR3 loop spans 15 amino acids. Germline values: CDR1 SGHKS, CDR2 YYEKEE (reference sequence). CDR3 coding DNA: TGTGCCAGCAGCTTGGGCGCCGGGGTACTATCCGAGCAGTACTTC. This gives the protein CASSLGAGVLSEQYF.

V usage is TRBV19 and J usage is TRBJ1-1; D call uncertain. CDR1 is LNHDA, CDR2 SQIVND, per germline (reference sequence). V shed 3 bases and J shed 4 bases, with 12 bases lying between them. This CDR3 comprises 14 residues. For the CDR3, the DNA is TGTGCCAGTAGTATCTACACGGGTAGCACTGAAGCTTTCTTT. Translating it yields CASSIYTGSTEAFF.

This clone showed up just once. The genes are TRBV28 and TRBJ1-3; maybe TRBD1 (6 bases). Germline assignment: CDR1 MDHEN and CDR2 SYDVKM. The CDR3 length is 15 residues. Trimming pared 5 bases from V and 7 bases from J, leaving 18 bases between. Here the CDR3 reads CASSLSGVGTNTIYF. For the CDR3, the DNA is TGTGCCAGCAGTCTATCAGGGGTAGGGACGAACACCATATATTTT.

The J gene is TRBJ2-7, the V gene TRBV5-8; 9 nucleotides line up with TRBD2. Per the germline V gene, CDR1 is SGHTS and CDR2 is YDEGEE. This CDR3 spans 16 amino acids. Trimming took 0 bases from V and 4 from J; bases not matched to a gene: 8. CDR3 sequence: CASSLGRVAGAYEQYF. The CDR3 DNA follows: TGTGCCAGCAGCTTGGGACGCGTAGCGGGAGCATACGAGCAGTACTTC. Full variable domain (missing parts from reference TRBV5-8 and TRBJ2-7): EAGVTQSPTHLIKTRGQQATLRCSPISGHTSVYWYQQALGLGLQFLLWYDEGEERNRGNFPPRFSGRQFPNYSSELNVNALELEDSALYLCASSLGRVAGAYEQYFGPGTRLTVT.

The rearrangement joins TRBV10-3 to TRBJ1-2; maybe TRBD1 (6 bases). The germline V and J ends were trimmed by 6 bases and 2 bases, with 16 bases remaining between them. The germline V gene encodes CDR1 ENHRY and CDR2 SYGVKD. The CDR3 is 15 amino acids. CDR3 in DNA: TGTGCCATCAGGATAACAGGGAACGAGAACTATGGCTACACCTTC. Protein: CAIRITGNENYGYTF.

This sequence joins TRBV6-1 and TRBJ2-7; D remains unclear. The CDR3 runs to 12 residues. Trimming stripped 6 bases from V and 2 bases from J, with 8 bases between. CDR1 is MNHNS, CDR2 SASEGT, per germline. CDR3 in amino acids: CASRTPTYEQYF. In DNA form, the CDR3 reads TGTGCCAGCAGGACTCCTACCTACGAGCAGTACTTC.

The V gene is TRBV23-1, the J gene TRBJ2-1, with TRBD2 matching over 8 bases. TRBV23-1 is flagged as an ORF with uncertain function. The V and J ends lost 6 bases and 1 base, in that order; junction bases with no gene match: 8. The CDR3 runs 16 residues. As DNA, the CDR3 is TGCGCCAGCAGGGGGAGCGGGAGCACGTCCTACAATGAGCAGTTCTTC. This encodes CASRGSGSTSYNEQFF.